What follows describes a single T cell receptor beta chain. What it recognizes is unknown. The source of the sample is a study of siplizumab effects on memory and regulatory T cells. Study results and caveats: Greater diversity than memory cells seemed evident in naive T cells, which also appeared to be major alloresponse contributors.

Clones were sequenced by immunoSEQ multiplex PCR, and TCRdb holds only the in-frame ones, with some missing. The repertoire has fewer than 120,000 clones, roughly 92% of them found once; the top ten carry about 1.5%. V dropped 1 base and J dropped 1; count of bases not matched to a gene: 4. This CDR3 is built from 16 residues. In germline, CDR1 is LNHDA, CDR2 SQIVND (reference sequence). The gene calls are TRBV19 and TRBJ2-3; 8 bases match TRBD2. Specimen: CD4+ T cells sorted from blood. This clonotype was sampled from a human donor in good health. The CDR3 DNA is TGTGCCAGTAGTATAGGTAGCGGGGTAGGCACAGATACGCAGTATTTT. Residues: CASSIGSGVGTDTQYF.